These T cell receptor beta chains were read from a single sample in a study of human thymus T cells. Only in-frame clones appear in the TCRdb table, and some are missing; sequencing was by immunoSEQ multiplex PCR. Counted here are about 120,000 clones, around 96% occurring once; the ten biggest clones make up approximately 0.022%. The sample consisted of thymus tissue. These receptors came from a boy under two years old with a congenital heart defect but otherwise immunologically healthy. Both conserved end residues are part of each CDR3. A D gene is named only where the DNA matches it firmly. Clone size is given for some rows only: seen once, a few or many times, or a class if the clone is expanded.

15	-	TRBV4-1	TRBD1	TRBJ1-2	CASSQGAGDRNGYTF
16	-	TRBV5-4	TRBD2	TRBJ2-1	CASSLISGGANNEQFF
13	-	TRBV4-3	-	TRBJ1-2	CASSQRSRIGYTF
13	-	TRBV28	-	TRBJ1-3	CASSLGQGTTIYF
11	-	TRBV12-5	-	TRBJ2-5	CASGPWETQYF
12	-	TRBV13	-	TRBJ2-7	CASSFPGVEQYF
14	-	TRBV14	-	TRBJ2-7	CASSLRTATYEQYF
15	-	TRBV7-2	-	TRBJ2-5	CASSLAGRPQETQYF
14	-	TRBV28	-	TRBJ1-3	CASSLSASGNTIYF
12	-	TRBV7-9	-	TRBJ1-1	CASSPVSPEAFF
16	-	TRBV5-1	-	TRBJ1-4	CASSGLPGTTNEKLFF
14	-	TRBV18	-	TRBJ2-5	CASSKTTDQETQYF
14	-	TRBV6-4	-	TRBJ2-7	CASSQGSPTYEQYF
15	once	TRBV11-3	-	TRBJ2-2	CASSAYSRNTGELFF
16	-	TRBV7-2	TRBD2	TRBJ2-1	CASSSTAGEIYNEQFF
17	-	TRBV11-2	-	TRBJ2-7	CASSLALPDTSTYEQYF
16	-	TRBV7-2	TRBD2	TRBJ2-2	CASSRSGGADTGELFF
17	once	TRBV5-5	TRBD1	TRBJ1-1	CASSLTERTGTDTEAFF
16	-	TRBV4-3	-	TRBJ1-2	CASSQDLAGENYGYTF
14	-	TRBV10-1	TRBD1	TRBJ1-2	CASSEEGTGQGYTF
13	-	TRBV5-1	-	TRBJ1-1	CASSPQGMVEAFF
16	-	TRBV12-5	-	TRBJ1-1	CASGFPSGLANTEAFF
19	-	TRBV5-4	TRBD2	TRBJ2-3	CASSLAGTSGDMSTDTQYF
18	-	TRBV27	-	TRBJ2-7	CASSPTSYPGPQSYEQYF
17	-	TRBV27	TRBD2	TRBJ2-3	CASSPRGWGGDTDTQYF
15	-	TRBV6-6	TRBD1	TRBJ1-3	CASSSDRELGNTIYF
20	-	TRBV4-1	-	TRBJ1-6	CASSQGRGQSHSRNNSPLHF
14	-	TRBV7-6	TRBD1	TRBJ2-5	CASSLTGYQETQYF
10	-	TRBV2	-	TRBJ1-2	CASSAEGYTF
15	-	TRBV6-1	TRBD1	TRBJ1-1	CASSEAYPRGRDAFF
14	-	TRBV28	-	TRBJ2-7	CASSPRAVAYEQYF
17	-	TRBV4-1	-	TRBJ1-1	CASSQDPRGAVGTEAFF
15	-	TRBV7-2	TRBD1	TRBJ1-2	CASSDRGQGAKGYTF
16	-	TRBV4-3	TRBD1	TRBJ1-2	CASSQDRQGVGGGYTF
18	once	TRBV5-1	-	TRBJ1-4	CASSLKTPSLIPNEKLFF
16	-	TRBV4-3	-	TRBJ1-2	CASSHLPRGQPYGYTF
11	-	TRBV20-1	-	TRBJ1-2	CSASQGVGYTF
17	-	TRBV14	TRBD2	TRBJ2-6	CASSQDLRGTGANVLTF
15	once	TRBV7-9	-	TRBJ2-5	CASARTDYRQETQYF
18	-	TRBV4-3	TRBD2	TRBJ2-1	CASSQDSREGRTYNEQFF
15	-	TRBV18	-	TRBJ2-4	CASSPGDGAKNIQYF
13	once	TRBV9	-	TRBJ2-1	CASSVGRDNEQFF
13	-	TRBV5-6	-	TRBJ2-5	CASSLPSGETQYF
10	-	TRBV27	-	TRBJ1-5	CASRDQPQHF
13	-	TRBV19	TRBD1	TRBJ1-2	CASRPTGLLGYTF
16	-	TRBV11-3	TRBD2	TRBJ2-3	CASSSFLGGYTDTQYF
13	-	TRBV10-2	-	TRBJ1-3	CARLGTQRNTIYF
16	few	TRBV6-1	-	TRBJ1-6	CASSEGTVPYNSPLHF
17	-	TRBV4-1	TRBD1	TRBJ2-7	CASSHPLGDSFSYEQYF
15	-	TRBV28	TRBD1	TRBJ1-1	CASSAPRDRNTEAFF
15	-	TRBV28	-	TRBJ2-7	CASRPAHMVKYEQYF
14	-	TRBV19	TRBD1	TRBJ1-5	CASHRGQTNQPQHF
14	-	TRBV5-1	-	TRBJ2-3	CASSFDQVPDTQYF
14	-	TRBV4-2	-	TRBJ2-7	CASSQGGGKNEQYF
17	-	TRBV28	-	TRBJ1-6	CASSFSPRRRVNSPLHF